The 19 T cell receptor beta chains listed next were all sequenced from one sample in a study of T cells in women clearing cervical HPV infection. Method: immunoSEQ multiplex PCR; TCRdb's copy keeps in-frame clones and lacks some. The data include more than 20,000 clones; the top ten clones carry 3% to 4%. The sample consisted of blood buffy coat. These receptors came from a woman between 18 and 70 years old with a cervical HPV16 infection that either progressed to CIN3+ or cleared (not recorded which).

A note on this clone: From the germline J gene comes the end of the CDR3, since the read stops 3 residues before it. The chain carries TRBV7-3 and TRBJ1-6, with D tentatively TRBD1 (6 bases). The CDR3 is made up of 14 amino acids. Per the germline V gene, CDR1 is SGHTA and CDR2 is FQGTGA. Between the trimmed V and J ends, which lost 3 bases and 5 bases, there was a span of 8 bases. The CDR3 bases that were read are TGTGCCAGCAGCTTGGGGGCTGATAATTCACCC. Protein sequence: CASSLGADNSP. From start to end, the CDR3 is CASSLGADNSPLHF.

On this clone: Read data end 3 residues before the CDR3 end; the end is taken from the germline J gene. The rearrangement uses TRBV6-1 and TRBJ2-2, with D tentatively TRBD2 (5 bases). The CDR3 is 15 amino acids. CDR1 is MNHNS, CDR2 SASEGT, per germline. V was trimmed by 4 bases and J by 0 bases, leaving 9 bases between them. The DNA read from the CDR3 is TGTGCCAGCAGTGTGCGGGTCGCGAACACCGGGGAG. Residues: CASSVRVANTGE. The CDR3 as a whole reads CASSVRVANTGELFF.

The CDR3 sequence is CASSLRGPNEKLFF. The sequenced part of the CDR3 DNA is TGTGCCAGCAGCTTAAGGGGGCCCAATGAAAAA. The chain combines TRBV7-6 with TRBJ1-4; 7 nucleotides line up with TRBD1. The CDR3 end lies 3 residues beyond the end of the read and is filled in from the germline J gene. Losses at the gene ends were 2 bases for V and 5 bases for J; bases not matched to a gene: 2. There are 14 residues in the CDR3. Germline loops: CDR1 SGHVS, CDR2 FNYEAQ. The whole variable domain, remainder taken from reference TRBV7-6 and TRBJ1-4, is GAGVSQSPRYKVTKRGQDVALRCDPISGHVSLYWYRQALGQGPEFLTYFNYEAQQDKSGLPNDRFSAERPEGSISTLTIQRTEQRDSAMYRCASSLRGPNEKLFFGSGTQLSVL.

As regards this clone: The read terminates 3 residues before the CDR3 end, so the remaining end is supplied by the germline J gene. This chain links TRBV6-1 with TRBJ1-4; tentative D call: TRBD1 (6 bases). Per the germline V gene, CDR1 is MNHNS and CDR2 is SASEGT. The V end lost 2 bases, the J end lost 1 base, and 8 bases lay between the germline ends. The CDR3 spans 15 residues. The sequenced part of the CDR3 DNA is TGTGCCAGCAGTGAAAACAGGGTAACTAATGAAAAA. It codes for CASSENRVTNEK. The entire CDR3 is CASSENRVTNEKLFF.

Remarks on this clone: The CDR3 end lies 3 residues beyond the end of the read and is filled in from the germline J gene. The chain recombines TRBV10-3 with TRBJ2-1, with TRBD2 identical over 8 bases. J gave up 0 bases and V 7 bases, and 17 bases lay outside the gene matches. The CDR3 contains 19 residues. The germline gives CDR1 ENHRY, CDR2 SYGVKD. CDR3 bases read: TGTGCCATCAAGTTTCAAGCGGGAGTTATTAGAGGCTCCTACAATGAG. Its protein is CAIKFQAGVIRGSYNE. The CDR3, in full, reads CAIKFQAGVIRGSYNEQFF.

Points on this clone: With the read ending 3 residues before the CDR3 end, the germline J gene is used to fill in that end. V and J are TRBV7-2 and TRBJ2-5; maybe TRBD1 (5 bases). CDR1 and CDR2 from the germline V gene are SGHTA and FQGNSA. The CDR3 loop spans 13 amino acids. V dropped 5 bases and J dropped 5 bases, with 12 bases sitting between them. The covered CDR3 bases are TGTGCCAGCAGCCCAGGGTCCGGTGAGACC. Amino acid sequence: CASSPGSGET. The whole CDR3 protein is CASSPGSGETQYF.

Of note for this clone: The read halts 3 residues ahead of the CDR3 end, with the missing end drawn from the germline J gene. The V and J genes are TRBV12-3 or TRBV12-4 and TRBJ2-1; 7 nucleotides line up with TRBD1. Germline trimming cut 7 bases from V and 1 base from J; bases unmatched to any gene: 4. CDR3 length equals 14 residues. The CDR3: CASNPGGSYNEQFF. The CDR3 bases that were read are TGTGCCAGCAACCCAGGGGGTTCCTACAATGAG.

About this clone itself: The read finishes 3 residues shy of the CDR3 end, and the germline J gene is used to complete it. This chain links TRBV30 with TRBJ2-1, with unresolved D. This CDR3 region has 13 residues. Trimming took off 1 base at V and 4 bases at J, with 8 bases between the two ends. Germline assignment: CDR1 GTSNPN and CDR2 SVGIG (reference sequence). CDR3 sequence reads: CAWSASWYNEQFF. CDR3 DNA (partial): TGTGCCTGGAGTGCCAGTTGGTACAATGAG.

With respect to this clone: The read ends 3 residues early relative to the CDR3; the germline J gene fills the gap. The chain has TRBV2 and TRBJ2-3; the match to TRBD2 covers 12 bases. V lost 2 bases and J lost 4; bases outside the gene matches: 7. CDR1 and CDR2 (germline): SNHLY, FYNNEI. This CDR3 has 17 amino acids. Incomplete CDR3 DNA: TGTGCCAGCAGTGAACAAGGACTAGCGGGAAGCGCAGATACG. Its protein is CASSEQGLAGSADT. The full CDR3 protein is CASSEQGLAGSADTQYF. Full variable domain (rest looked up from reference TRBV2 and TRBJ2-3): EPEVTQTPSHQVTQMGQEVILRCVPISNHLYFYWYRQILGQKVEFLVSFYNNEISEKSEIFDDQFSVERPDGSNFTLKIRSTKLEDSAMYFCASSEQGLAGSADTQYFGPGTRLTVL.

With respect to this clone: The CDR3 end lies 3 residues beyond the end of the read and is filled in from the germline J gene. The chain uses TRBV28 and TRBJ2-7; 10 bases line up with TRBD2. This CDR3 comprises 14 residues. Trimming at V came to 5 bases and at J to 4 bases, leaving 5 bases not matched to a gene. Germline CDR1 MDHEN, CDR2 SYDVKM. The CDR3 DNA, read in part, is TGTGCCAGCAGTCTAAGCGGGAGGGATTACGAG. Translated, it gives CASSLSGRDYE. The entire CDR3 protein is CASSLSGRDYEQYF.

In the case of this clone: The sequenced fragment ends 3 residues before the CDR3 boundary, so the rest is inferred from the germline J gene. The gene calls are TRBV5-1 and TRBJ2-5, with 7 bases matching TRBD1. With V trimmed by 2 bases and J by 2 bases, 9 bases remained unmatched. The CDR3 length is 16 residues. Germline assignment: CDR1 SGHRS and CDR2 YFSETQ. CDR3 DNA, as far as it was read: TGCGCCAGCAGCTTTCAAGGGCCGACAGGGCAAGAGACC. Translated, it gives CASSFQGPTGQET. The full CDR3 sequence reads CASSFQGPTGQETQYF.

To note about this clone: The read ends 3 residues shy of where the CDR3 ends; the end is completed using the germline J gene. The chain recombines TRBV5-4 with TRBJ2-1; TRBD1 matches 8 bases. The germline gives CDR1 SGHNT, CDR2 YYREEE (reference sequence). Losses at the gene ends were 6 bases for V and 5 bases for J; bases not matched to a gene: 10. The CDR3 runs 15 residues. CDR3 DNA (partial): TGTGCCAGCATCCCTGGACAGGGCCGCAACAATGAG. This gives the protein CASIPGQGRNNE. The full CDR3 protein reads CASIPGQGRNNEQFF.

Concerning this clone: The read falls 3 residues short of the CDR3 end, and the missing part is taken from the germline J gene. The V call is TRBV5-1, the J call TRBJ2-7, with 7 nucleotides matching TRBD2. The trim removed 4 bases at V and 2 bases at J, leaving 6 bases unmatched. Germline values: CDR1 SGHRS, CDR2 YFSETQ. CDR3 length: 14 residues. This CDR3 is CASSPGGTTYEQYF. The sequenced CDR3 bases are TGCGCCAGCAGCCCTGGTGGGACTACCTACGAG.

Comments on this clone: From the germline J gene comes the end of the CDR3, since the read stops 3 residues before it. The J gene is TRBJ2-1, the V gene TRBV4-2; 11 bases are a match to TRBD2. Germline CDR1 and CDR2: LGHNA and YNFKEQ. This CDR3 is 16 amino acids long. Trimming cost V 3 bases and J 4 bases; bases outside gene matches: 5. The CDR3 bases that were read are TGTGCCAGCAGCCAGGCGGGGACTAGCGGTTACAATGAG. This gives the protein CASSQAGTSGYNE. In full, the CDR3 reads CASSQAGTSGYNEQFF.

With regard to this clone: The read gets to within 3 residues of the CDR3 end, and the germline J gene fills in the rest. The chain carries TRBV6-2 or TRBV6-3 and TRBJ1-6, with 10 bases matching TRBD1. In germline, CDR1 is MNHEY, CDR2 SVGEGT. After removal of 5 bases from V and 7 bases from J, the junction contained 8 bases not matched to a gene. The CDR3 is 16 amino acids. Here the CDR3 reads CASSRTGTGANSPLHF. CDR3 bases read: TGTGCCAGCAGTCGAACCGGGACAGGGGCCAATTCACCC.

A remark on this clone: The CDR3 goes on 3 residues after the read ends, and that part is filled in from the germline J gene. The chain links TRBV6-2 or TRBV6-3 to TRBJ2-5, with D perhaps assigned TRBD1 or TRBD2 (5 bases each). This CDR3 has 13 residues. CDR1 and CDR2 from the germline V gene are MNHEY and SVGEGT. CDR3 region: CASSFRGVPTQYF. The DNA read from the CDR3 is TGTGCCTCCTCCTTTAGAGGGGTGCCAACC.

CDR3 DNA, as far as it was read: TGTGCCAGCCGGATGGGACTCCGGAATGAG. Translation: CASRMGLRNE. The CDR3 as a whole reads CASRMGLRNEQFF. The J gene is TRBJ2-1, the V gene TRBV11-2, with a tentative D call TRBD2 (6 bases). The read gets to within 3 residues of the CDR3 end, and the germline J gene fills in the rest. The germline V gene encodes CDR1 SGHAT and CDR2 FQNNGV. The V end lost 8 bases, the J end lost 7 bases, and 15 bases lay between the germline ends. The CDR3 contains 13 residues.

Points on this clone: The DNA ends 3 residues before the CDR3 does, and the rest of the CDR3 is filled in from the germline J gene. This chain links TRBV19 with TRBJ1-4; 10 nucleotides agree with TRBD1. V shed 5 bases and J 4 bases; nucleotides not matched to a gene: 7. Per the germline V gene, CDR1 is LNHDA and CDR2 is SQIVND (reference sequence). The CDR3 spans 16 residues. CDR3 loop: CASSRDRGQDNEKLFF. The DNA read from the CDR3 is TGTGCCAGTAGTCGTGACAGGGGGCAGGATAATGAAAAA.

Remarks on this clone: Read coverage stops 3 residues before the CDR3 terminus; the germline J gene supplies the remainder. The chain combines TRBV19 with TRBJ2-4, with 7 bases aligning to TRBD2. V was clipped by 5 bases and J by 8 bases; unmatched bases: 9. The CDR3 covers 14 residues. CDR1 and CDR2 from the germline V gene are LNHDA and SQIVND (reference sequence). The sequenced CDR3 bases are TGTGCCAGTAGTCAGGCGGGAGCCAATCACATT. It yields the protein CASSQAGANHI. The whole CDR3 sequence is CASSQAGANHIQYF.